This is a list of T cell receptor beta chains from one sample in a study of metastatic and nonmetastatic thyroid tumors. TCRdb re-processed the PCR reads through MiXCR. The sample lists 11,000 or so clones; 32% were seen once. The sequencing input was tumor tissue. The receptors here all came from a female donor with papillary thyroid cancer or a benign thyroid nodule (not recorded which). Some clones in this sample may be carry-over from other donors' samples. Each CDR3 is given with its conserved first and last residue. Fields, in order: D gene, J gene, V gene, clone size, CDR3 protein, CDR3 DNA. A D gene is named only where the DNA matches it firmly. Clone sizes are given selectively: once, few, many, or a class where the clone is expanded.

d_gene: TRBD1; j_gene: TRBJ1-1; v_gene: TRBV5-4; abundance: -; CDR3aa: CASSLPQGMNTEAFF; CDR3nt: TGTGCCAGCAGCTTGCCACAGGGGATGAACACTGAAGCTTTCTTT
d_gene: -; j_gene: TRBJ1-6; v_gene: TRBV9; abundance: -; CDR3aa: CASSIHQEGREDSPLHF; CDR3nt: TGTGCCAGCAGCATCCATCAGGAGGGCAGGGAGGATTCACCCCTCCACTTT
d_gene: -; j_gene: TRBJ2-1; v_gene: TRBV28; abundance: few; CDR3aa: CASRGRLYNEQFF; CDR3nt: TGTGCCAGCAGGGGACGGCTATACAATGAGCAGTTCTTC
d_gene: TRBD1; j_gene: TRBJ2-6; v_gene: TRBV19; abundance: medium-sized; CDR3aa: CASSPGTGVGSGANVLTF; CDR3nt: TGTGCCAGTAGTCCTGGGACAGGGGTAGGCTCTGGGGCCAACGTCCTGACTTTC
d_gene: -; j_gene: TRBJ2-7; v_gene: TRBV2; abundance: -; CDR3aa: CASTIGSPTGQYF; CDR3nt: TGTGCCAGCACAATTGGAAGCCCTACGGGGCAGTACTTC
d_gene: -; j_gene: TRBJ1-4; v_gene: TRBV6-2/TRBV6-3; abundance: few; CDR3aa: CASSQGAFEKLFF; CDR3nt: TGTGCCAGCAGCCAAGGAGCGTTTGAAAAACTGTTTTTT
d_gene: TRBD1; j_gene: TRBJ2-5; v_gene: TRBV6-5; abundance: few; CDR3aa: CASSYSRTGPETQYF; CDR3nt: TGTGCCAGCAGTTACTCGAGGACAGGGCCAGAGACCCAGTACTTC
d_gene: TRBD2; j_gene: TRBJ2-6; v_gene: TRBV4-1; abundance: -; CDR3aa: CASSQGIGTSGRSGANVLTF; CDR3nt: TGCGCCAGCAGCCAAGGTATAGGGACTAGCGGGAGATCTGGGGCCAACGTCCTGACTTTC
d_gene: -; j_gene: TRBJ2-3; v_gene: TRBV27; abundance: few; CDR3aa: CASRKTPGRDTQYF; CDR3nt: TGTGCCAGCAGAAAGACCCCCGGGCGAGATACGCAGTATTTT
d_gene: -; j_gene: TRBJ2-1; v_gene: TRBV7-2; abundance: -; CDR3aa: CASSLRMGEGNEQFF; CDR3nt: TGTGCCAGCAGCCTCCGGATGGGCGAAGGTAATGAGCAGTTCTTC
d_gene: TRBD1; j_gene: TRBJ2-2; v_gene: TRBV5-1; abundance: medium-sized; CDR3aa: CASSLTPPTGGNTGELFF; CDR3nt: TGCGCCAGCAGCCTCACACCGCCGACAGGGGGGAACACCGGGGAGCTGTTTTTT
d_gene: -; j_gene: TRBJ2-7; v_gene: TRBV5-1; abundance: medium-sized; CDR3aa: CASSLAATYEQYF; CDR3nt: TGCGCCAGCAGCTTGGCCGCTACCTACGAGCAGTACTTC
d_gene: TRBD2; j_gene: TRBJ2-1; v_gene: TRBV20-1; abundance: -; CDR3aa: CSTPAAAGGTYNEQFF; CDR3nt: TGCAGTACTCCTGCGGCAGCGGGAGGTACCTACAATGAGCAGTTCTTC
d_gene: -; j_gene: TRBJ2-5; v_gene: TRBV5-1; abundance: -; CDR3aa: CASSLTREQETQYF; CDR3nt: TGCGCCAGCAGCTTAACACGGGAACAAGAGACCCAGTACTTC
d_gene: TRBD1; j_gene: TRBJ1-5; v_gene: TRBV20-1; abundance: medium-sized; CDR3aa: CSARGGQFNQPQHF; CDR3nt: TGCAGTGCTAGAGGGGGACAGTTCAATCAGCCCCAGCATTTT
d_gene: -; j_gene: TRBJ2-5; v_gene: TRBV7-2; abundance: -; CDR3aa: CASSLTWLAGETQYF; CDR3nt: TGTGCCAGCAGCCTAACATGGCTAGCCGGAGAGACCCAGTACTTC
d_gene: TRBD2; j_gene: TRBJ2-4; v_gene: TRBV6-2/TRBV6-3; abundance: -; CDR3aa: CASTGKIPGLAGGGRSKNIQYF; CDR3nt: TGTGCCAGCACCGGTAAGATTCCGGGACTAGCGGGAGGAGGACGATCCAAAAACATTCAGTACTTC
d_gene: -; j_gene: TRBJ2-7; v_gene: TRBV7-2; abundance: -; CDR3aa: CASSSLPGIHEQYF; CDR3nt: TGTGCCAGCAGCTCTTTGCCAGGGATCCACGAGCAGTACTTC
d_gene: -; j_gene: TRBJ2-2; v_gene: TRBV6-1; abundance: medium-sized; CDR3aa: CASSRGGGGNTGELFF; CDR3nt: TGTGCCAGCAGCCGCGGGGGCGGAGGAAACACCGGGGAGCTGTTTTTT
d_gene: TRBD1; j_gene: TRBJ2-6; v_gene: TRBV18; abundance: -; CDR3aa: CASPLQGAGANVLTF; CDR3nt: TGTGCCAGCCCACTCCAGGGGGCTGGGGCCAACGTCCTGACTTTC
d_gene: TRBD2; j_gene: TRBJ2-6; v_gene: TRBV6-2/TRBV6-3; abundance: few; CDR3aa: CASSYFYRLAGGTKGANVLTF; CDR3nt: TGTGCCAGCAGTTACTTCTATCGACTAGCGGGAGGCACTAAGGGGGCCAACGTCCTGACTTTC
d_gene: -; j_gene: TRBJ1-1; v_gene: TRBV19; abundance: medium-sized; CDR3aa: CASSSGGWAEAFF; CDR3nt: TGTGCCAGTAGTTCGGGGGGATGGGCTGAAGCTTTCTTT
d_gene: -; j_gene: TRBJ1-2; v_gene: TRBV6-5; abundance: medium-sized; CDR3aa: CASSYLSGQGTNYGYTF; CDR3nt: TGTGCCAGCAGTTACCTGTCCGGGCAGGGCACCAACTATGGCTACACCTTC
d_gene: -; j_gene: TRBJ1-6; v_gene: TRBV9; abundance: many; CDR3aa: CASSPSNSPLHF; CDR3nt: TGTGCCAGCAGCCCTTCGAATTCACCCCTCCACTTT
d_gene: -; j_gene: TRBJ1-5; v_gene: TRBV7-9; abundance: many; CDR3aa: CASSLGLNQPQHF; CDR3nt: TGTGCCAGCAGCTTAGGCCTCAATCAGCCCCAGCATTTT
d_gene: -; j_gene: TRBJ1-2; v_gene: TRBV6-2/TRBV6-3; abundance: few; CDR3aa: CASRTVGDYGYTF; CDR3nt: TGTGCCAGCAGAACAGTAGGGGACTATGGATACACCTTC
d_gene: TRBD1; j_gene: TRBJ1-4; v_gene: TRBV29-1; abundance: many; CDR3aa: CSATGQGAEKLFF; CDR3nt: TGCAGCGCGACGGGACAGGGAGCTGAAAAACTGTTTTTT
d_gene: TRBD1; j_gene: TRBJ2-2; v_gene: TRBV5-1; abundance: -; CDR3aa: CASSLAGTGETGELFF; CDR3nt: TGCGCCAGCAGCTTGGCCGGGACAGGGGAAACCGGGGAGCTGTTTTTT
d_gene: -; j_gene: TRBJ1-1; v_gene: TRBV12-3/TRBV12-4; abundance: medium-sized; CDR3aa: CASSSTGRGEAFF; CDR3nt: TGTGCCAGCAGTTCAACAGGGCGAGGTGAAGCTTTCTTT
d_gene: TRBD2; j_gene: TRBJ2-1; v_gene: TRBV12-3/TRBV12-4; abundance: few; CDR3aa: CAIILRRGDNEQFF; CDR3nt: TGTGCCATCATTTTAAGGCGGGGGGACAATGAGCAGTTCTTC
d_gene: -; j_gene: TRBJ2-7; v_gene: TRBV20-1; abundance: -; CDR3aa: CSARNEGRGHEQYF; CDR3nt: TGCAGTGCTAGGAATGAAGGCCGAGGACACGAGCAGTACTTC
d_gene: -; j_gene: TRBJ2-1; v_gene: TRBV5-5; abundance: -; CDR3aa: CASSLYPGPTSTYEQFF; CDR3nt: TGTGCCAGCAGTTTATATCCGGGACCCACCTCCACCTATGAGCAGTTCTTC
d_gene: TRBD2; j_gene: TRBJ2-2; v_gene: TRBV19; abundance: many; CDR3aa: CASKETSGIPTGELFF; CDR3nt: TGTGCCAGTAAGGAAACTAGCGGGATCCCCACCGGGGAGCTGTTTTTT
d_gene: -; j_gene: TRBJ2-1; v_gene: TRBV2; abundance: many; CDR3aa: CASKVGTTPDQFF; CDR3nt: TGTGCCAGCAAGGTAGGGACGACCCCGGACCAGTTCTTC
d_gene: -; j_gene: TRBJ1-3; v_gene: TRBV20-1; abundance: -; CDR3aa: CSARPRRGSGNTIYF; CDR3nt: TGCAGTGCTAGACCCCGCCGGGGCTCTGGAAACACCATATATTTT
d_gene: TRBD1; j_gene: TRBJ2-5; v_gene: TRBV18; abundance: many; CDR3aa: CASSGTGGMKTQYF; CDR3nt: TGTGCCAGCTCCGGGACAGGGGGCATGAAGACCCAGTACTTC
d_gene: -; j_gene: TRBJ1-1; v_gene: TRBV7-2; abundance: -; CDR3aa: CASSLLGFNTEAFF; CDR3nt: TGTGCCAGCAGCCTTTTGGGCTTCAACACTGAAGCTTTCTTT
d_gene: TRBD1; j_gene: TRBJ1-1; v_gene: TRBV24-1; abundance: many; CDR3aa: CATSDRGTGGRTEAFF; CDR3nt: TGTGCCACCAGTGATCGTGGGACAGGGGGAAGAACTGAAGCTTTCTTT
d_gene: -; j_gene: TRBJ1-6; v_gene: TRBV6-5; abundance: medium-sized; CDR3aa: CASSYSPDSSPLHF; CDR3nt: TGTGCCAGCAGTTACTCGCCCGACAGTTCACCCCTCCACTTT
d_gene: TRBD2; j_gene: TRBJ2-5; v_gene: TRBV24-1; abundance: many; CDR3aa: CATSGGGDETQYF; CDR3nt: TGTGCCACCAGTGGCGGGGGGGATGAGACCCAGTACTTC
d_gene: -; j_gene: TRBJ2-5; v_gene: TRBV7-2; abundance: many; CDR3aa: CASSLAGTQKETQYF; CDR3nt: TGTGCCAGCAGCTTAGCGGGGACGCAGAAAGAGACCCAGTACTTC
d_gene: -; j_gene: TRBJ1-5; v_gene: TRBV6-1; abundance: medium-sized; CDR3aa: CASSEWGAGSNQPQHF; CDR3nt: TGTGCCAGCAGTGAATGGGGGGCAGGGAGCAATCAGCCCCAGCATTTT
d_gene: TRBD1; j_gene: TRBJ2-7; v_gene: TRBV5-1; abundance: -; CDR3aa: CASSPRRTGGSSYEQYF; CDR3nt: TGCGCCAGCAGCCCTAGACGGACAGGGGGCAGCTCCTATGAGCAGTACTTC
d_gene: -; j_gene: TRBJ2-7; v_gene: TRBV6-1; abundance: few; CDR3aa: CASSWGGQVGREQYF; CDR3nt: TGTGCCAGCAGTTGGGGGGGACAGGTCGGGAGAGAGCAGTACTTC
d_gene: -; j_gene: TRBJ2-7; v_gene: TRBV4-1; abundance: -; CDR3aa: CASSQDIGLSSYEQYF; CDR3nt: TGCGCCAGCAGCCAAGATATAGGCCTCTCGTCCTACGAGCAGTACTTC
d_gene: -; j_gene: TRBJ1-6; v_gene: TRBV6-1; abundance: few; CDR3aa: CASRRPGGGPLHF; CDR3nt: TGTGCCAGCAGACGCCCCGGGGGGGGACCCCTCCACTTT